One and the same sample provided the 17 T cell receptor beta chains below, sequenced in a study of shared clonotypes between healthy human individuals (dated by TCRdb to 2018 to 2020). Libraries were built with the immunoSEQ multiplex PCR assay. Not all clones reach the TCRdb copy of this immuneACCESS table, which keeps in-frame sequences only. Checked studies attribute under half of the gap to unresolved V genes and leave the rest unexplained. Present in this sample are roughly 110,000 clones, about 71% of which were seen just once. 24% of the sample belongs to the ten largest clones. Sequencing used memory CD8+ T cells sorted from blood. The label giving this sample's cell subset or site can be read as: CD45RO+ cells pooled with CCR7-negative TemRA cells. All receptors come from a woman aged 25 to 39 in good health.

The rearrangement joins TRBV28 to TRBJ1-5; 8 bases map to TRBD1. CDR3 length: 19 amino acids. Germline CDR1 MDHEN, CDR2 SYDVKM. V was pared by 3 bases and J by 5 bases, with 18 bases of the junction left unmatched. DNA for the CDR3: TGTGCCAGCAGTTTCCCCTCCCAGGGGGCACGGTTCACCGATCAGCCCCAGCATTTT. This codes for CASSFPSQGARFTDQPQHF.

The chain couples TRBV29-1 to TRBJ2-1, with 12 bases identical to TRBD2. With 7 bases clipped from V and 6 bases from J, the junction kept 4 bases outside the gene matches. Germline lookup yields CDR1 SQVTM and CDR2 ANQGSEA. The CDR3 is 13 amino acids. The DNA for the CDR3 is TGCAGCGGCGGACTAGCGGGAATCAATGAGCAGTTCTTC. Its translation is CSGGLAGINEQFF.

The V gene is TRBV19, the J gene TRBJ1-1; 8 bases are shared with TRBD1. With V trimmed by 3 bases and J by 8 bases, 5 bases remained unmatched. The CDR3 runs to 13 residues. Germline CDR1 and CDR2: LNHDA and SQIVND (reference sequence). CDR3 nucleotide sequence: TGTGCCAGTAGTATTTTACAGGGGGGCGAAGCTTTCTTT. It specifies CASSILQGGEAFF.

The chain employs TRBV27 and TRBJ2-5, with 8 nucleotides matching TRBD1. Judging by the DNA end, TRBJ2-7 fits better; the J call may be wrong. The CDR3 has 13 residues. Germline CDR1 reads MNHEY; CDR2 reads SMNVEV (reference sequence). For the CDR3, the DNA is TGTGCCAGCGCTGACAGGGGAAACTACGAGCAGTACTTC. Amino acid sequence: CASADRGNYEQYF.

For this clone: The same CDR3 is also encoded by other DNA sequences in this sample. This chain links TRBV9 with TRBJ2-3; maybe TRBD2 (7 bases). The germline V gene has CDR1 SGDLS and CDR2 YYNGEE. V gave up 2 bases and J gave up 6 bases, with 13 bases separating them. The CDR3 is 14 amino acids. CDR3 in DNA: TGTGCCAGCAGCGTTGGGGGGGCGTCGGATACGCAGTATTTT. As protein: CASSVGGASDTQYF.

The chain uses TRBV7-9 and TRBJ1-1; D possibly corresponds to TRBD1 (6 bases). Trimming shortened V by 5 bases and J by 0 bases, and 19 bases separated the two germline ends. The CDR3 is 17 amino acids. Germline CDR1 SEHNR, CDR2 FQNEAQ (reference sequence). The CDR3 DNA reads TGTGCCAGCAGCAAACGCGGCGCAGGGGTGATGAACACTGAAGCTTTCTTT. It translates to CASSKRGAGVMNTEAFF.

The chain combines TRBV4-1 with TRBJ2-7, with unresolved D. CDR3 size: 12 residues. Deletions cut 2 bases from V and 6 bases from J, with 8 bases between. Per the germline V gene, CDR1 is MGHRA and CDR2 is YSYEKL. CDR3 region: CASSQKFGEQYF. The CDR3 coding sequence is TGCGCCAGCAGCCAAAAGTTCGGCGAGCAGTACTTC.

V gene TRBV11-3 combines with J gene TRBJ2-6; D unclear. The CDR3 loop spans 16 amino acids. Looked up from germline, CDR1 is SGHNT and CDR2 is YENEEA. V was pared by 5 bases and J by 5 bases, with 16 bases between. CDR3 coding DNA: TGTGCCAGCAGCATCTCTCGACAAAGTCGGGCCAACGTCCTGACTTTC. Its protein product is CASSISRQSRANVLTF.

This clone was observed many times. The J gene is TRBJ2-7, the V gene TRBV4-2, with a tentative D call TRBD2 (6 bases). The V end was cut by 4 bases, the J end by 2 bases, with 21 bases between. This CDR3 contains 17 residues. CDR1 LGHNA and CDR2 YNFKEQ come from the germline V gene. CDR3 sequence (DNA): TGTGCCAGCAGCCTAAGATCGGGCGGCAGACTAGCCTACGAGCAGTACTTC. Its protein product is CASSLRSGGRLAYEQYF.

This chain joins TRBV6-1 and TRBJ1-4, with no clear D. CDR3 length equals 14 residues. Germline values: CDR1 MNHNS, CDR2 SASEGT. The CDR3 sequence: CASAPPDLYEKLFF. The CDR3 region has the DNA TGTGCAAGCGCCCCACCGGACCTTTATGAAAAACTGTTTTTT.

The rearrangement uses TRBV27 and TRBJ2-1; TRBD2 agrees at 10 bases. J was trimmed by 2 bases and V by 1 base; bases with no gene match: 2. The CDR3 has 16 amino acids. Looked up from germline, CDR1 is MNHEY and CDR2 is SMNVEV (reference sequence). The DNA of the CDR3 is TGTGCCAGCAGTTTATTAGGACTAGCGGCCTACAATGAGCAGTTCTTC. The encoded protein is CASSLLGLAAYNEQFF.

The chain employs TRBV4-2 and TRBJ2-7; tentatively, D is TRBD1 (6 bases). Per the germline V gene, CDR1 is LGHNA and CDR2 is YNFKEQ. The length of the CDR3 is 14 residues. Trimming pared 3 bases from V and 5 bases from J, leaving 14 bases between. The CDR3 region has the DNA TGTGCCAGCAGCCACGGACAGTCCCACGACGAGCAGTACTTC. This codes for CASSHGQSHDEQYF.

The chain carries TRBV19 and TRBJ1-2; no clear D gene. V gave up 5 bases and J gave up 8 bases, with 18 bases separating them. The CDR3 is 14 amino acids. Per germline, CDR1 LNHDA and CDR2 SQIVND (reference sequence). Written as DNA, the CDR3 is TGTGCCAGTAGTCCAGGAGGCCTCACGGGAGGCTACACCTTC. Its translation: CASSPGGLTGGYTF. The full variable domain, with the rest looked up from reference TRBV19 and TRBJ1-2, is DGGITQSPKYLFRKEGQNVTLSCEQNLNHDAMYWYRQDPGQGLRLIYYSQIVNDFQKGDIAEGYSVSREKKESFPLTVTSAQKNPTAFYLCASSPGGLTGGYTFGSGTRLTVV.

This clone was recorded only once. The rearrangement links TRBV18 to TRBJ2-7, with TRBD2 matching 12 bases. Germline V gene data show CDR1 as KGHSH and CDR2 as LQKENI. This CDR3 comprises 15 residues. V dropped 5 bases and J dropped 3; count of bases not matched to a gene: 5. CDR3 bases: TGTGCCAGCTCATCTCTAGCGGGGGGGATCTACGAGCAGTACTTC. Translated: CASSSLAGGIYEQYF.

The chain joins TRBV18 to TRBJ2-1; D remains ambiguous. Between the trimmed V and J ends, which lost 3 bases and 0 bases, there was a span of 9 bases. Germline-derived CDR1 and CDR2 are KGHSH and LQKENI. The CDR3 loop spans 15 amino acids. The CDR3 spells CASSPSQSSYNEQFF. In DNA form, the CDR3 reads TGTGCCAGCTCACCTTCACAGAGCTCCTACAATGAGCAGTTCTTC.

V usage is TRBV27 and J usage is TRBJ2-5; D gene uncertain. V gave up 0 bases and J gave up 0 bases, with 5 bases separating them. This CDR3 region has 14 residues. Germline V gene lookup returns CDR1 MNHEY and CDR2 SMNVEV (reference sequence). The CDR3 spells CASSLSGYQETQYF. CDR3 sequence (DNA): TGTGCCAGCAGTTTATCAGGGTACCAAGAGACCCAGTACTTC.

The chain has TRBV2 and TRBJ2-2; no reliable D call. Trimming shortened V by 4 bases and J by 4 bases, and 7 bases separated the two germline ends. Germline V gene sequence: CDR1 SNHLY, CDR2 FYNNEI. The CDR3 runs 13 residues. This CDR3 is CASSAESTGELFF. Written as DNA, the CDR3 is TGTGCCAGCAGTGCGGAATCCACCGGGGAGCTGTTTTTT.